The 24 T cell receptor beta chains in this list originate from one sample, sequenced in a study of vaccination and CD4 T cells after COVID-19. Sample time point: late sampling 161 to 241 days after vaccination in a few convalescent patients. TCRdb re-analysed the PCR reads in MiXCR, keeping a single row per CDR3 protein. This sample has some 28,000 distinct CDR3 sequences, with approximately 48% found just once. Here the sequenced sample was CD4+ T cells from blood, taken about 7 months after SARS-CoV-2 vaccination. These receptors came from a human donor who had recovered from COVID-19.

The sample holds a few counts of this clonotype. J is TRBJ2-7 and V is TRBV15; 9 positions agree with TRBD2. Germline trimming cut 4 bases from V and 0 bases from J; bases unmatched to any gene: 1. The germline CDR1 and CDR2 sequences are LNHNV and YYDKDF (reference sequence). The CDR3 has 14 amino acids. CDR3 DNA: TGTGCCACCAGCAATAGCGGGAGCTCCTACGAGCAGTACTTC. It is translated as CATSNSGSSYEQYF.

The chain recombines TRBV27 with TRBJ2-1; D is unresolved. This CDR3 comprises 12 residues. Germline V gives CDR1 MNHEY, CDR2 SMNVEV (reference sequence). Trimming took off 2 bases at V and 16 bases at J, with 15 bases between the two ends. The CDR3 here is CASSLVGFSSFF. CDR3 sequence (DNA): TGTGCCAGCAGTTTAGTCGGGTTTAGCTCCTTCTTC.

J is TRBJ1-6 and V is TRBV20-1; D call uncertain. The CDR3 runs to 13 residues. V lost 5 bases to trimming and J lost 5 bases, with 10 bases between them. Looked up from germline, CDR1 is DFQATT and CDR2 is SNEGSKA (reference sequence). In DNA form, the CDR3 reads TGCAGTGCTCGCAGGACGGATAATTCACCCCTCCACTTT. Translated, it gives CSARRTDNSPLHF.

There are a few counts of this clonotype. The genes are TRBV7-3 and TRBJ1-1; D is uncertain. CDR3 length equals 13 residues. CDR1 is SGHTA and CDR2 is FQGTGA in the germline V gene. Deletions cut 6 bases from V and 1 base from J, with 9 bases between. CDR3 amino acids: CASSKRQNTEAFF. DNA for the CDR3: TGTGCCAGCAGTAAAAGGCAGAACACTGAAGCTTTCTTT.

V gene TRBV7-2 combines with J gene TRBJ2-2; 9 positions agree with TRBD2. After removal of 4 bases from V and 5 bases from J, the junction contained 2 bases not matched to a gene. Germline loops: CDR1 SGHTA, CDR2 FQGNSA. CDR3 length equals 14 residues. The CDR3 DNA reads as TGTGCCAGCAGCTACGGACTAGCGACCGGGGAGCTGTTTTTT. This codes for CASSYGLATGELFF.

The V gene is TRBV20-1, the J gene TRBJ2-5; 8 nucleotides agree with TRBD2. Germline lookup yields CDR1 DFQATT and CDR2 SNEGSKA (reference sequence). The length of the CDR3 is 14 residues. The ends lost 3 bases at V and 9 bases at J; junction bases unmatched: 12. CDR3 in amino acids: CSASKGLGPGSQYF. The CDR3 DNA is TGCAGTGCTAGTAAGGGACTAGGCCCAGGGTCCCAGTACTTC.

This clonotype was picked up a small number of times. The V call is TRBV6-1, the J call TRBJ2-5; 10 bases are a match to TRBD1. Germline lookup yields CDR1 MNHNS and CDR2 SASEGT. With V trimmed by 5 bases and J by 6 bases, 9 bases remained unmatched. The CDR3 runs to 15 residues. The CDR3 here is CASSRGQGMKKTQYF. The CDR3 DNA follows: TGTGCCAGCAGTCGGGGACAGGGGATGAAAAAGACCCAGTACTTC.

V usage is TRBV6-2 or TRBV6-3 and J usage is TRBJ2-1, with a tentative D call TRBD2 (6 bases). The V end lost 3 bases, the J end lost 1 base, and 16 bases lay between the germline ends. Germline V gene data show CDR1 as MNHEY and CDR2 as SVGEGT. The CDR3 spans 17 residues. Written as DNA, the CDR3 is TGTGCCAGCAGTTATGGTTGGCGGGAAGGTTCCTACAATGAGCAGTTCTTC. Its translation: CASSYGWREGSYNEQFF.

There are a few counts of this clonotype. V gene TRBV7-2 combines with J gene TRBJ1-1; D remains unclear. V shed 7 bases and J shed 1 base, with 10 bases lying between them. CDR3 length: 13 amino acids. Germline CDR1 SGHTA, CDR2 FQGNSA. This CDR3 is CASTGRGNTEAFF. In nucleotides, the CDR3 is TGTGCCAGCACCGGGCGGGGGAACACTGAAGCTTTCTTT.

The chain joins TRBV29-1 to TRBJ2-2, with 7 bases aligning to TRBD1. V was clipped by 0 bases and J by 0 bases; unmatched bases: 10. The CDR3 is made up of 18 amino acids. Germline CDR1 is SQVTM and CDR2 is ANQGSEA. This chain's CDR3 is CSVEDDTGQVPNTGELFF. The DNA of the CDR3 is TGCAGCGTTGAAGATGATACCGGACAGGTCCCGAACACCGGGGAGCTGTTTTTT.

This clonotype came up a few times. This chain links TRBV7-3 with TRBJ2-3; D is perhaps TRBD2 (5 bases). Trimming removed 5 bases at V and 0 bases at J, with 12 bases between. The CDR3 covers 15 residues. Germline V gives CDR1 SGHTA, CDR2 FQGTGA. The CDR3 nucleotides read TGTGCCAGCAGCGCATCGAGGGAGAGCACAGATACGCAGTATTTT. Translation: CASSASRESTDTQYF. Looking up the rest from reference TRBV7-3 and TRBJ2-3 gives the full variable domain: GAGVSQTPSNKVTEKGKYVELRCDPISGHTALYWYRQSLGQGPEFLIYFQGTGAADDSGLPNDRFFAVRPEGSVSTLKIQRTERGDSAVYLCASSASRESTDTQYFGPGTRLTVL.

V gene TRBV27 combines with J gene TRBJ1-5; the match to TRBD1 covers 10 bases. The CDR3 sequence is 17 residues long. J lost 7 bases, V lost 0 bases, and 9 bases had no gene match. From germline, CDR1 is MNHEY and CDR2 SMNVEV (reference sequence). The CDR3 nucleotides read TGTGCCAGCAGTTTATCGGGACAGGGGTTCTCTTTGCAGCCCCAGCATTTT. This encodes CASSLSGQGFSLQPQHF.

About this clonotype: The junction differs from germline at one of its ends, possibly a read error. V usage is TRBV20-1 and J usage is TRBJ2-5, with 12 bases fitting TRBD2. The CDR3 length is 15 residues. Germline V gives CDR1 DFQATT, CDR2 SNEGSKA (reference sequence). The DNA for the CDR3 is TGCAGTGCAAGACTAGCGGGAGATATCCAAGAGACCCGGTACTTC. Translating gives CSARLAGDIQETRYF.

The rearrangement links TRBV19 to TRBJ2-2; D remains ambiguous. Between the trimmed V and J ends, which lost 1 base and 3 bases, there was a span of 3 bases. The CDR3 length is 13 residues. Germline V gives CDR1 LNHDA, CDR2 SQIVND (reference sequence). CDR3 in amino acids: CASSIGYTGELFF. The CDR3 DNA is TGTGCCAGTAGTATAGGGTACACCGGGGAGCTGTTTTTT.

The CDR3 DNA sequence: TGTGCCAGCAGCTCTCCCCCTATAGGACAGGCTACCTACGAGCAGTACTTC. Translated: CASSSPPIGQATYEQYF. The J gene is TRBJ2-7, the V gene TRBV21-1; TRBD1 is taken as the D call from the table, unchecked against the DNA. TRBV21-1 is given as a pseudogene. CDR3 length: 17 residues.

Comments on this clonotype: At one end the junction does not follow the germline gene, possibly because of a read error. V gene TRBV19 combines with J gene TRBJ2-7; the D is unclear. Per germline, CDR1 LNHDA and CDR2 SQIVND (reference sequence). The CDR3 sequence is 11 residues long. The CDR3 is CASSIFEELYF. CDR3 coding DNA: TGTGCCAGTAGTATTTTTGAGGAGCTGTACTTC.

V and J are TRBV19 and TRBJ2-7; 8 bases are shared with TRBD1. J was trimmed by 4 bases and V by 7 bases; bases with no gene match: 12. Germline loops: CDR1 LNHDA, CDR2 SQIVND (reference sequence). The CDR3 extends over 15 amino acids. DNA for the CDR3: TGTGCCAGTACCGGACCAGGACAGGGCTCGTACGAGCAGTACTTC. This translates into CASTGPGQGSYEQYF.

For the CDR3, the DNA is TGTGCCAGCAGTCCGGGACTAGCGGGAGGGCCTTTGTACAATGAGCAGTTCTTC. It translates to CASSPGLAGGPLYNEQFF. V gene TRBV6-4 combines with J gene TRBJ2-1, with 16 positions matching TRBD2. CDR1 MRHNA and CDR2 SNTAGT come from the germline V gene. This CDR3 has 18 residues. Trimming took 5 bases from V and 4 from J; bases not matched to a gene: 8.

The CDR3, as DNA: TGTGCCAGCAGCGTACAGGGGGAGAGTCAGCCCCAGCATTTT. Its protein product is CASSVQGESQPQHF. The V and J genes are TRBV6-2 or TRBV6-3 and TRBJ1-5, with TRBD1 matching 8 bases. There are 14 residues in the CDR3. CDR1 and CDR2 from the germline V gene are MNHEY and SVGEGT. With 6 bases clipped from V and 6 bases from J, the junction kept 7 bases outside the gene matches.

The chain combines TRBV20-1 with TRBJ2-2; TRBD2 aligns across 9 bases. V was pared by 8 bases and J by 3 bases, with 10 bases of the junction left unmatched. The germline V gene has CDR1 DFQATT and CDR2 SNEGSKA (reference sequence). The CDR3 length is 15 residues. CDR3 nucleotide sequence: TGCAGTTGTTTCGCGGGAGGGACCTACACCGGGGAGCTGTTTTTT. It is translated as CSCFAGGTYTGELFF.

This sequence joins TRBV7-2 and TRBJ2-5; a possible D gene is TRBD1 (6 bases). With 5 bases removed from V and 0 bases from J, the gap between germline ends came to 13 bases. CDR1 SGHTA and CDR2 FQGNSA come from the germline V gene. CDR3 length equals 15 residues. The CDR3 nucleotides read TGTGCCAGCAGCCCCGAGGGACAAGACCAAGAGACCCAGTACTTC. Its translation is CASSPEGQDQETQYF.

The gene calls are TRBV4-1 and TRBJ2-5, with D perhaps matching TRBD1 (5 bases). V was shortened by 1 base and J by 5 bases, with 23 bases between the two germline ends. The CDR3 sequence is 18 residues long. Germline-derived CDR1 and CDR2 are MGHRA and YSYEKL. The DNA for the CDR3 is TGCGCCAGCAGCCAAGTATCTCTAGGGGCCTCGTCGAAGGAGACCCAGTACTTC. It specifies CASSQVSLGASSKETQYF.

This clonotype was found once. The V call is TRBV11-2, the J call TRBJ1-2; no definite D call. Trimming removed 1 base at V and 4 bases at J, with 13 bases between. This CDR3 is built from 15 residues. From germline, CDR1 is SGHAT and CDR2 FQNNGV. CDR3 coding DNA: TGTGCCAGCAGCTTAGGTCAGGCCAGCTTCTATGGCTACACCTTC. Amino acids: CASSLGQASFYGYTF.

The chain has TRBV2 and TRBJ2-7; no firm D call. V dropped 7 bases and J dropped 0 bases, with 7 bases sitting between them. CDR3 size: 12 residues. Germline V gene lookup returns CDR1 SNHLY and CDR2 FYNNEI. The CDR3 bases are TGTGCCAGCACCCCAACCTCCTACGAGCAGTACTTC. Protein sequence: CASTPTSYEQYF.